A selection of T cell receptor beta chains follows, all from one sample in a study of cytomegalovirus exposure and HLA in healthy donors. Here immunoSEQ multiplex PCR was the method, and the copy in TCRdb shows in-frame clones only, minus some. The data show around 150,000 clones, 76% seen once. The source material was PBMCs. These TCRs come from a woman aged 40 to 49 in good health and CMV-seronegative. Each CDR3 is given with its conserved first and last residue. A D gene is named only where the DNA matches it firmly. Rows give clone size only sometimes, using once, few, many, or a class for an expanded clone.

V gene: TRBV7-9
J gene: TRBJ1-2
clone size: few
D gene: TRBD1
CDR3 DNA: TGTGCCAGCAGCTGGGACAGGGACTATGGCTACACCTTC
CDR3 protein: CASSWDRDYGYTF

V gene: TRBV30
J gene: TRBJ1-5
clone size: -
D gene: -
CDR3 DNA: TGTGCCTGGAGTGTAGCTGCCAATCAGCCCCAGCATTTT
CDR3 protein: CAWSVAANQPQHF

V gene: TRBV10-3
J gene: TRBJ1-3
clone size: -
D gene: -
CDR3 DNA: TGTGCCATCAGTGAGGGACAGGGAAACACCATATATTTT
CDR3 protein: CAISEGQGNTIYF

V gene: TRBV7-6
J gene: TRBJ2-1
clone size: -
D gene: -
CDR3 DNA: TGTGCCAGCAGCCCAACTAGGGCCAATGAGCAGTTCTTC
CDR3 protein: CASSPTRANEQFF

V gene: TRBV7-2
J gene: TRBJ2-1
clone size: few
D gene: -
CDR3 DNA: TGTGCCAGCAGCTCCCGCGGCAATGAGCAGTTCTTC
CDR3 protein: CASSSRGNEQFF

V gene: TRBV5-1
J gene: TRBJ1-2
clone size: -
D gene: -
CDR3 DNA: TGCGCCAGCAGCTTGGGGCAACGAGGAGGCTACACCTTC
CDR3 protein: CASSLGQRGGYTF

V gene: TRBV9
J gene: TRBJ2-5
clone size: -
D gene: TRBD2
CDR3 DNA: TGTGCCAGCAGCTCGCCGACTAGCGGAGAGACCCAGTACTTC
CDR3 protein: CASSSPTSGETQYF

V gene: TRBV5-1
J gene: TRBJ2-1
clone size: few
D gene: TRBD1
CDR3 DNA: TGCGCCAGCAGCTTAATGGGACAGGGCCTAAATGAGCAGTTCTTC
CDR3 protein: CASSLMGQGLNEQFF

V gene: TRBV5-6
J gene: TRBJ1-4
clone size: once
D gene: TRBD1
CDR3 DNA: TGTGCCAGCAGATCCTCAGGGGGCGGTCGTGAAAAACTGTTTTTT
CDR3 protein: CASRSSGGGREKLFF

V gene: TRBV19
J gene: TRBJ2-1
clone size: -
D gene: -
CDR3 DNA: TGTGCCAGTAGTAAGGGGGTCTACAATGAGCAGTTCTTC
CDR3 protein: CASSKGVYNEQFF

V gene: TRBV10-3
J gene: TRBJ1-1
clone size: -
D gene: -
CDR3 DNA: TGTGCCATCAGTGAGTCAGAAACTACTGAAGCTTTCTTT
CDR3 protein: CAISESETTEAFF

V gene: TRBV6-5
J gene: TRBJ1-5
clone size: -
D gene: TRBD1
CDR3 DNA: TGTGCCAGCAGCCGGACAGGGGCCAATCAGCCCCAGCATTTT
CDR3 protein: CASSRTGANQPQHF

V gene: TRBV4-1
J gene: TRBJ2-2
clone size: -
D gene: TRBD2
CDR3 DNA: TGCGCCAGCAGCCAGGAAAGACTAGCGGGAAGGAACACCGGGGAGCTGTTTTTT
CDR3 protein: CASSQERLAGRNTGELFF

V gene: TRBV6-4
J gene: TRBJ2-1
clone size: -
D gene: TRBD2
CDR3 DNA: TGTGCCAGCAGTGACTCAGGAACTAGCGGATACAATGAGCAGTTCTTC
CDR3 protein: CASSDSGTSGYNEQFF

V gene: TRBV20-1
J gene: TRBJ1-1
clone size: -
D gene: -
CDR3 DNA: TGCAGTGCTATTACAGGGCTCGTTGCTTTCTTT
CDR3 protein: CSAITGLVAFF

V gene: TRBV28
J gene: TRBJ2-5
clone size: -
D gene: -
CDR3 DNA: TGTGCCAGCACCTCCGCGAGTCGCTCACGATGGACCCAGTACTTC
CDR3 protein: CASTSASRSRWTQYF

V gene: TRBV28
J gene: TRBJ1-5
clone size: -
D gene: -
CDR3 DNA: TGTGCCAGCAGATCTCAAGACAGGAGAAATCAGCCCCAGCATTTT
CDR3 protein: CASRSQDRRNQPQHF

V gene: TRBV5-4
J gene: TRBJ1-1
clone size: few
D gene: TRBD1
CDR3 DNA: TGTGCCAGCAGCTTTCCGGGACAGTCCACTGAAGCTTTCTTT
CDR3 protein: CASSFPGQSTEAFF

V gene: TRBV19
J gene: TRBJ1-3
clone size: -
D gene: -
CDR3 DNA: TGTGCCAGTAGTGATAGGGGAGGTAACACCATATATTTT
CDR3 protein: CASSDRGGNTIYF

V gene: TRBV6-1
J gene: TRBJ1-1
clone size: -
D gene: -
CDR3 DNA: TGTGCCAGCAGTCCGTACAGGGACATGAACACTGAAGCTTTCTTT
CDR3 protein: CASSPYRDMNTEAFF

V gene: TRBV5-4
J gene: TRBJ2-5
clone size: -
D gene: TRBD2
CDR3 DNA: TGTGCCAGCAGCACCGCCGCTAGCGGGCAAGAGACCCAGTACTTC
CDR3 protein: CASSTAASGQETQYF

V gene: TRBV10-2
J gene: TRBJ1-1
clone size: -
D gene: -
CDR3 DNA: TGCGCCAGCAGTGAGTCCCGTGCGGGTGAAGCTTTCTTT
CDR3 protein: CASSESRAGEAFF